The present T cell receptor (beta chain) was sequenced within a study of cytomegalovirus exposure and HLA in healthy donors. Generated by immunoSEQ multiplex PCR, the TCRdb table keeps only in-frame clones and is missing some. The sample shows over 200,000 clones, almost 90% of them seen only once. This TCR derives from a woman aged 18-29 years in good health and CMV-seronegative. The specimen sequenced was PBMCs.

CDR3 residues: CASSTGTTISRDTQYF. The CDR3 DNA reads TGTGCCAGTAGTACCGGGACAACCATCTCCCGAGATACGCAGTATTTT. The rearrangement joins TRBV19 to TRBJ2-3; perhaps TRBD1 as D (6 bases). CDR1 is LNHDA and CDR2 is SQIVND in the germline V gene (reference sequence). The V end was cut by 4 bases, the J end by 5 bases, with 19 bases between. The length of the CDR3 is 16 residues.